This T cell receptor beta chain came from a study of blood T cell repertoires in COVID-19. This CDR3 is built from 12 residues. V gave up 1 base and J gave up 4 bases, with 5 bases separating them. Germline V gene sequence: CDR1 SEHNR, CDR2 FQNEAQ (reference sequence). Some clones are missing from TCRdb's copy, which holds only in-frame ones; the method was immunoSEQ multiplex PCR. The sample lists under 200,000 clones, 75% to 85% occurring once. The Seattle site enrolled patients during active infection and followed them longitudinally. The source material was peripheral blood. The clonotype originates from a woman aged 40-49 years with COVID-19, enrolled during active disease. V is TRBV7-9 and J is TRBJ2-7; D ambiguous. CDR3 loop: CASSLVPYEQYF. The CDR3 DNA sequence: TGTGCCAGCAGCTTAGTCCCGTACGAGCAGTACTTC.